This record covers a single TCR beta chain. Its antigen is unknown. The sample belongs to a study of T cell responses to AZD1222 COVID-19 vaccine. TCRdb's copy holds only in-frame clones and misses some; the assay was immunoSEQ multiplex PCR. Here the sample spans more than 50,000 clones, 80% to 90% being singletons. Findings of the study overall: Elevations in Spike-specific TCR breadth and depth followed administration of two AZD1222 doses. Sampling that yielded the repertoires occurred only after the peak T cell response. White British ancestry dominated among donors, who included more females, and clonal diversity was possibly underestimated. Spike-wide coverage was observed for vaccine-associated CD4 TCRs, with dominant responses at 160-218 and 743-854.

Germline V gene data show CDR1 as LGHDT and CDR2 as YNNKEL (reference sequence). The CDR3 has 17 amino acids. V was trimmed by 0 bases and J by 2 bases, leaving 15 bases between them. This chain uses TRBV3-1 (or the pseudogene TRBV3-2) with TRBJ2-3, with D possibly called TRBD1 or TRBD2 (7 bases each). The TCR was taken from an adult who received the AZD1222 COVID-19 vaccine. Sequenced material: peripheral blood, taken 28 days after the second AZD1222 dose. CDR3 DNA sequence: TGTGCCAGCAGCCAAGATACCAGGGGGGGACCCACAGATACGCAGTATTTT. Encoded protein: CASSQDTRGGPTDTQYF.